The clone carrying this T cell receptor beta chain was seen a few times. Sequence at one end of the junction differs from germline and may be a read error. The data stem from a study of blood T cells in healthy people across ages. A second roughly 6 to 12 cycle PCR used barcoded and J-beta primers. Researchers report that each sample yielded at least 3 million CDR3-containing paired-end reads. TCRdb called the 5' RACE reads again in MiXCR, with one record for every CDR3 protein. This sample has 1.5 million to 2 million distinct CDR3 sequences, with roughly 52% found just once. The CDR3 has 13 amino acids. Germline-derived CDR1 and CDR2 are MNHEY and SVGEGT.

The V and J genes are TRBV6-2 or TRBV6-3 and TRBJ2-7; 8 nucleotides align to TRBD1. The sequence was collected from a middle-aged woman in good health. The sequenced material came from blood. The CDR3 reads CAGSQDRAYEQYF. The CDR3 region has the DNA TGTGCCGGCAGTCAGGACAGGGCCTACGAGCAGTACTTC.